The clone carrying this TCR beta chain occurred many times. What it recognizes is unknown. This entry is derived from a study of T-cell reconstitution after alpha-beta-depleted transplantation in children. Findings and caveats of the study: Among T cells one year after transplant, newly produced cells accounted for most counts and diversity. Several patients had high TCRbeta diversity at day 60; it came from surviving recipient T cells and thymic progenitors. Several hundred graft clones that had expanded were reportedly the source of alpha-beta T cells about two months after transplant.

This CDR3 contains 18 residues. Germline CDR1 is LNHNV and CDR2 is YYDKDF (reference sequence). J was trimmed by 0 bases and V by 8 bases; bases with no gene match: 15. Unique molecular identifiers featured in how the TCRbeta library was prepared. TCRdb reanalysed the PCR reads using MiXCR and keeps one entry per CDR3 protein. In the table there are about 170,000 distinct CDR3 sequences, 8.5% to 14% of which are singletons. The TCR comes from a boy under 10 years old with acute myeloid leukemia, due to receive a stem cell transplant. The V and J genes are TRBV15 and TRBJ2-1; 8 nucleotides match TRBD2. Here the sequenced sample was PBMCs, taken before TCRalphabeta/CD19-depleted stem cell transplant. CDR3: CATRRGGGIISSYNEQFF. DNA of the CDR3: TGTGCCACCCGGCGGGGCGGGGGGATAATTAGCTCCTACAATGAGCAGTTCTTC.